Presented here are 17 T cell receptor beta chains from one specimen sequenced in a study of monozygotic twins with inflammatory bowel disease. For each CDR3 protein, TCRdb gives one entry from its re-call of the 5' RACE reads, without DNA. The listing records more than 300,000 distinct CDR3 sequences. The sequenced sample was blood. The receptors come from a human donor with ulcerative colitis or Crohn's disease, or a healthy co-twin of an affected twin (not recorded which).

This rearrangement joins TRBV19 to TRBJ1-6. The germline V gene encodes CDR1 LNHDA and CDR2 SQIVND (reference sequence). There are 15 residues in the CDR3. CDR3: CASSNRGRRNSPLHF.

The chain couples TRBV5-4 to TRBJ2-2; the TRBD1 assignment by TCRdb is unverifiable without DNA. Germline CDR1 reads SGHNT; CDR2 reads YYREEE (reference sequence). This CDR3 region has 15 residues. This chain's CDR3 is CASSWMTGGGEELFF.

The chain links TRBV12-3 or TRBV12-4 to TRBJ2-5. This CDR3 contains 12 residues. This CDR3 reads CASSTTVETQYF.

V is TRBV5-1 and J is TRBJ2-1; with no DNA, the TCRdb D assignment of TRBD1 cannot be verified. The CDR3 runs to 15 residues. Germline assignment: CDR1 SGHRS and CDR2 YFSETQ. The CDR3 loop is CASRLQGPYYNEQFF.

CDR3 sequence: CASSQDHGSVQETQYF. The rearrangement uses TRBV4-3 and TRBJ2-5. Germline V gene data show CDR1 as LGHNA and CDR2 as YSLEER. The CDR3 extends over 16 amino acids.

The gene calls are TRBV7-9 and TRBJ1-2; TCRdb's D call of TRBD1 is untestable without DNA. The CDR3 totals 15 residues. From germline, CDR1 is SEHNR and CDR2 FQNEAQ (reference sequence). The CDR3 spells CASSYDPGRSYGYTF.

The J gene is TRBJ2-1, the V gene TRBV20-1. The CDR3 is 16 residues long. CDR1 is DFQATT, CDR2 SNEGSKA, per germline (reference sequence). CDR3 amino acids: CSALSVGRISYNEQFF.

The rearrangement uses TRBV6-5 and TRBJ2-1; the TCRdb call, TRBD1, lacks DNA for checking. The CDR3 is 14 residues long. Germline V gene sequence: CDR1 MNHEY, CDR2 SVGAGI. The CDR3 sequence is CASSHGTTVAYKFF.

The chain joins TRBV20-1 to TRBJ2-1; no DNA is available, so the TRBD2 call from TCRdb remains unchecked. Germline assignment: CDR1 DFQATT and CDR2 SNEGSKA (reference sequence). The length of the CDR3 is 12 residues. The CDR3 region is CSARPSFNEQFF.

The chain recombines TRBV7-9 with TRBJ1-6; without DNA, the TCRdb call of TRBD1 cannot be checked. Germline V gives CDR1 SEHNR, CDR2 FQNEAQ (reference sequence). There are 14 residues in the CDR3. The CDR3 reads CASSLTGDYSPLHF.

The CDR3 loop reads CSARPTGTVNTGELFF. The chain recombines TRBV20-1 with TRBJ2-2; the D gene TCRdb calls, TRBD1, cannot be checked with no DNA. CDR1 and CDR2 (germline): DFQATT, SNEGSKA (reference sequence). This CDR3 region has 16 residues.

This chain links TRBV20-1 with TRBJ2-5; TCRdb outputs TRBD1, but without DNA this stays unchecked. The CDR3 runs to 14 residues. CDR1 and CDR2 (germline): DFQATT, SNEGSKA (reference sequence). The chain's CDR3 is CSAPGISKEETQYF.

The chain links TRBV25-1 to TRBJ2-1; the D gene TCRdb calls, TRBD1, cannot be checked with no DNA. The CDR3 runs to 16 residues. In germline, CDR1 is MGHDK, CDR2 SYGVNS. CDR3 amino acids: CASSEYEDGRGNEQFF. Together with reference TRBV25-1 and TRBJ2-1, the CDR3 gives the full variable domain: EADIYQTPRYLVIGTGKKITLECSQTMGHDKMYWYQQDPGMELHLIHYSYGVNSTEKGDLSSESTVSRIRTEHFPLTLESARPSHTSQYLCASSEYEDGRGNEQFFGPGTRLTVL.

CDR3 residues: CASSPFAQGRHEQYF. V is TRBV18 and J is TRBJ2-7; TCRdb indicates TRBD1, and absent DNA this call remains unverified. This CDR3 contains 15 residues. Germline V gene data show CDR1 as KGHSH and CDR2 as LQKENI.

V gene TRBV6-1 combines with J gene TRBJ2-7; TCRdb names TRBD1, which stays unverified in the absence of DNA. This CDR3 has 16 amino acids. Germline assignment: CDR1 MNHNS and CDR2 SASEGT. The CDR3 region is CASSKPTGLQSYEQYF.

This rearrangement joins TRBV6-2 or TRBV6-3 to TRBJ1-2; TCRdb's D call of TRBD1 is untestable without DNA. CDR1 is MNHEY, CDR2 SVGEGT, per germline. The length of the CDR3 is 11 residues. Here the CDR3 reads CASSYGASYTF.

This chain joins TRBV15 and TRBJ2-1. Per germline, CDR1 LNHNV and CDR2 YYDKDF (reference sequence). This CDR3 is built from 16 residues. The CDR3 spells CATSRDLASSYNEQFF.